This T cell receptor (beta chain) came from a study of blood T cells in healthy people across ages. Findings of the study overall: Older age went with lower TCR beta diversity per million T cells, in a roughly linear way.

To note about this clonotype: Its specificity is not known.

Together with a sample-barcoded 5' primer, a J-beta primer mix was included in a second PCR lasting roughly 6 to 12 cycles. MiXCR, applied by TCRdb to the 5' RACE reads, yields one record per CDR3 protein. The table records more than 650,000 distinct CDR3 sequences, under 30% of them present only once. The V segment lost 5 bases and the J segment 3 bases; nucleotides outside the gene matches: 8. The CDR3 is 15 residues long. Looked up from germline, CDR1 is SEHNR and CDR2 is FQNEAQ (reference sequence). The same data also went into a second study, on T cells of mothers and their children.

The rearrangement links TRBV7-9 to TRBJ2-5; 8 nucleotides line up with TRBD2. This receptor was identified in a boy aged 10-17 years in good health. The sample taken for sequencing was blood. This CDR3 is CASSPRGAVKETQYF. CDR3 DNA: TGTGCCAGCAGCCCGCGGGGGGCGGTAAAAGAGACCCAGTACTTC. Drawing the rest from reference TRBV7-9 and TRBJ2-5, the complete variable domain is DTGVSQNPRHKITKRGQNVTFRCDPISEHNRLYWYRQTLGQGPEFLTYFQNEAQLEKSRLLSDRFSAERPKGSFSTLEIQRTEQGDSAMYLCASSPRGAVKETQYFGPGTRLLVL.